Below, one TCR beta chain is given with its context. Only in-frame clones appear in the TCRdb table, and some are missing; sequencing was by immunoSEQ multiplex PCR. This table has some 120,000 clones, 70% to 90% appearing once. The data originate from a study of T cell responses to AZD1222 COVID-19 vaccine. The V gene lost 8 bases and the J gene lost 1 base, with 12 bases spanning the gap. This CDR3 spans 13 amino acids. Germline V gives CDR1 GTSNPN, CDR2 SVGIG (reference sequence). This chain links TRBV30 with TRBJ2-4; possibly TRBD1 or TRBD2 for D (5 bases each). The clonotype originates from an adult in good health. Sequencing used peripheral blood, obtained on day 0 of MenACWY control vaccination. CDR3 in amino acids: CATSGTAKNIQYF. CDR3 DNA: TGTGCCACCTCCGGGACGGCCAAAAACATTCAGTACTTC.